This T cell receptor beta chain was obtained from a study of OX40 agonist ivuxolimab in advanced cancers. The data were produced by immunoSEQ multiplex PCR, yet TCRdb's version contains in-frame clones alone and is incomplete. This table holds over 90,000 clones, 90% found once. The CDR3 length is 17 residues. With 5 bases removed from V and 0 bases from J, the gap between germline ends came to 18 bases. CDR1 is LNHDA and CDR2 is SQIVND in the germline V gene (reference sequence). Here the sequenced sample was CD4+ or CD8+ T cells sorted from blood, taken in a trial of the OX40 agonist ivuxolimab. J is TRBJ2-3 and V is TRBV19; TRBD1 is a possible D gene (6 bases). The receptor was derived from an adult with an advanced solid tumor such as melanoma, head and neck, liver or kidney cancer. CDR3 protein: CASSSLTGSTSTDTQYF. Here the CDR3 DNA reads TGTGCCAGTAGTTCCCTTACAGGGAGTACTAGCACAGATACGCAGTATTTT.